This passage covers 2 T cell receptor beta chains from one sample sequenced in a study of blood T cell repertoires in COVID-19. Data came from immunoSEQ multiplex PCR; TCRdb stores just in-frame clones and leaves some out. The sample holds 150,000 to 200,000 clones; 70% to 85% are singletons and the top ten take 4.5% to 5.5%. The specimen sequenced was peripheral blood. These receptors were taken from a woman in her twenties or thirties with acute or convalescent COVID-19.

In this sample, this clone turned up once. The rearrangement uses TRBV19 and TRBJ1-5, with unresolved D. Trimming left V 3 bases short and J 2 bases short, with 5 bases between. CDR3 length equals 13 residues. Germline V lookup: CDR1 LNHDA, CDR2 SQIVND (reference sequence). The CDR3: CASSIYGNQPQHF. The CDR3 DNA is TGTGCCAGTAGTATCTACGGCAATCAGCCCCAGCATTTT.

The chain has TRBV2 and TRBJ1-3; TRBD1 agrees at 9 bases. The V and J ends lost 6 bases and 1 base, in that order; junction bases with no gene match: 4. The CDR3 covers 15 residues. Germline loops: CDR1 SNHLY, CDR2 FYNNEI. The CDR3 coding sequence is TGTGCCAGCAGCGAACAGGGGGCTTCTGGAAACACCATATATTTT. It codes for CASSEQGASGNTIYF.